The clone carrying this TCR beta chain was seen a single time. These data originate in a study of CD8+ T cells in alopecia areata. Across the study: Patients took tofacitinib for 6 to 18 months, followed by 6 drug-free months.

cDNA reverse transcribed from extracted RNA served as the sequencing template. The assay was immunoSEQ multiplex PCR, and TCRdb's table has in-frame clones only and misses some. The sample has about 160,000 clones; around three fifths are singletons. The CDR3 loop spans 13 amino acids. Germline assignment: CDR1 SEHNR and CDR2 FQNEAQ (reference sequence). The junction had 11 bases not matched to a gene; V was cut back by 4 bases and J by 13 bases. Treatment: oral pan-JAK inhibitor, 5-10 mg twice daily. The rearrangement uses TRBV7-9 and TRBJ1-2, with 8 positions matching TRBD1. The receptor was derived from a human donor with alopecia areata. This specimen consisted of CD4+ T cells sorted from blood, obtained at week 24, from a patient treated with tofacitinib. CDR3 loop: CASSSRTGHLRTF. The DNA for the CDR3 is TGTGCCAGCAGCTCTCGGACAGGGCATCTCCGCACCTTC.